A single sample gave rise to the 18 T cell receptor beta chains below, sequenced in a study of T cells in Graves' hyperthyroidism and ophthalmopathy. RNA transcripts gave rise to amplified TCR beta CDR3 regions. The TCR CDR3 first-round RT-PCR relied on the HTBI primer set. In TCRdb, the multiplex PCR reads were re-called with MiXCR into one record per CDR3 protein. The sample holds approximately 48,000 distinct CDR3 sequences, roughly 49% seen once. Material: peripheral blood or thyroid tissue (not recorded which). The receptors shown here come from a woman in her fifties or sixties with Graves' hyperthyroidism.

The genes are TRBV2 and TRBJ1-1; D might be TRBD1 (5 bases). The CDR3 extends over 14 amino acids. V lost 4 bases and J 3 bases, leaving 12 bases between the germline ends. Per germline, CDR1 SNHLY and CDR2 FYNNEI. The CDR3 region is CASSGDARDTEAFF. As DNA, the CDR3 is TGTGCCAGCAGTGGGGACGCGAGGGACACTGAAGCTTTCTTT.

This clonotype was counted ten times or more. The chain uses TRBV4-3 and TRBJ2-5; a weak D match, TRBD2 (7 bases). CDR1 LGHNA and CDR2 YSLEER come from the germline V gene. Between the trimmed V and J ends, which lost 1 base and 5 bases, there was a span of 20 bases. This CDR3 is 17 amino acids long. CDR3 amino acids: CASSQGLGGGYLETQYF. Written as DNA, the CDR3 is TGCGCCAGCAGCCAAGGATTAGGGGGAGGGTATCTTGAGACCCAGTACTTC.

Many counts were recorded for this clonotype. The chain combines TRBV20-1 with TRBJ2-6, with a possible D match to TRBD1 (5 bases). This CDR3 comprises 16 residues. CDR1 and CDR2 (germline): DFQATT, SNEGSKA (reference sequence). V was shortened by 2 bases and J by 2 bases, with 13 bases between the two germline ends. The CDR3 region has the DNA TGCAGTGCTAGAAGGAAGTGGGGCGCTGGGGCCAACGTCCTGACTTTC. Amino acid sequence: CSARRKWGAGANVLTF.

The chain combines TRBV7-2 with TRBJ1-6; D remains unclear. The CDR3 length is 16 residues. V lost 5 bases and J 5 bases, leaving 16 bases between the germline ends. The V gene's germline CDR1 is SGHTA and CDR2 FQGNSA. The chain's CDR3 is CASSPQSDLNNSPLHF. The CDR3 nucleotides are TGTGCCAGCAGCCCCCAGTCGGACCTGAATAATTCACCCCTCCACTTT.

As to this clonotype: Given the absence of the conserved phenylalanine or tryptophan at the CDR3 end, a read error is likely. The limits of the CDR3 on the DNA are not certain, so only TCRdb's listed CDR3 is given. The rearrangement uses TRBV20-1 and TRBJ2-7; TRBD2 reflects the table's D call only, with no check against the DNA. Germline loops: CDR1 DFQATT, CDR2 SNEGSKA (reference sequence). The CDR3 totals 16 residues, both ends included. The CDR3 sequence: CSAPTRLAVKNYEQHS.

This clonotype was recorded many times. This chain joins TRBV11-2 and TRBJ1-1; TRBD1 might be the D (6 bases). The CDR3 covers 13 residues. CDR1 and CDR2 (germline): SGHAT, FQNNGV. V was shortened by 0 bases and J by 5 bases, with 7 bases between the two germline ends. The CDR3 region is CASSLDRGTEAFF. The CDR3 DNA reads as TGTGCCAGCAGCTTAGACAGGGGAACTGAAGCTTTCTTT.

The chain has TRBV29-1 and TRBJ1-2, with D perhaps TRBD1 (5 bases). Germline CDR1 reads SQVTM; CDR2 reads ANQGSEA. The V end lost 8 bases, the J end lost 7 bases, and 20 bases lay between the germline ends. This CDR3 is 13 amino acids long. DNA of the CDR3: TGCAGCAGTGAGAGTGGGACCCTCTTTGGCTACACCTTC. It specifies CSSESGTLFGYTF. Full variable domain (rest looked up from reference TRBV29-1 and TRBJ1-2): SAVISQKPSRDICQRGTSLTIQCQVDSQVTMMFWYRQQPGQSLTLIATANQGSEATYESGFVIDKFPISRPNLTFSTLTVSNMSPEDSSIYLCSSESGTLFGYTFGSGTRLTVV.

This clonotype was seen at least ten times. This rearrangement joins TRBV7-9 to TRBJ2-3, with TRBD1 as a possible D gene (5 bases). Germline-derived CDR1 and CDR2 are SEHNR and FQNEAQ (reference sequence). V was trimmed by 1 base and J by 2 bases, leaving 16 bases between them. The CDR3 has 17 amino acids. The CDR3 DNA reads TGTGCCAGCAGCTTAGGAGCCGACAGCTATATCACAGATACGCAGTATTTT. It yields the protein CASSLGADSYITDTQYF.

This clonotype has ten or more counts. V and J are TRBV3-1 and TRBJ1-5; weak D call: TRBD1 (5 bases). The CDR3 has 15 amino acids. Deletions cut 0 bases from V and 6 bases from J, with 12 bases between. The germline CDR1 and CDR2 sequences are LGHDT and YNNKEL (reference sequence). CDR3 protein: CASSQDRQGGQPQHF. The CDR3 region has the DNA TGTGCCAGCAGCCAAGATCGCCAGGGAGGTCAGCCCCAGCATTTT.

The chain employs TRBV2 and TRBJ2-7, with a possible D match to TRBD1 (5 bases). The CDR3 spans 13 residues. The V gene's germline CDR1 is SNHLY and CDR2 FYNNEI. V was cut by 8 bases and J by 2 bases, with 13 bases left in between. Here the CDR3 reads CASLRAGTYEQYF. The CDR3 DNA reads TGTGCCAGCTTAAGGGCAGGGACCTACGAGCAGTACTTC.

This rearrangement joins TRBV5-1 to TRBJ1-2; D possibly corresponds to TRBD1 (5 bases). V lost 4 bases and J 5 bases, leaving 12 bases between the germline ends. The CDR3 spans 13 residues. Germline CDR1 and CDR2: SGHRS and YFSETQ. The DNA for the CDR3 is TGCGCCAGCAGCCCAGTGGGGCTATATGGCTACACCTTC. Translating it yields CASSPVGLYGYTF. Together with reference TRBV5-1 and TRBJ1-2, the CDR3 gives the full variable domain: KAGVTQTPRYLIKTRGQQVTLSCSPISGHRSVSWYQQTPGQGLQFLFEYFSETQRNKGNFPGRFSGRQFSNSRSEMNVSTLELGDSALYLCASSPVGLYGYTFGSGTRLTVV.

There are many counts of this clonotype. This rearrangement joins TRBV29-1 to TRBJ2-2, with a possible D match to TRBD2 (6 bases). Germline CDR1 SQVTM, CDR2 ANQGSEA. The V gene lost 0 bases and the J gene lost 1 base, with 18 bases spanning the gap. There are 18 residues in the CDR3. CDR3 sequence reads: CSVEDPGLKKQNTGELFF. DNA of the CDR3: TGCAGCGTTGAAGATCCGGGACTTAAAAAACAGAACACCGGGGAGCTGTTTTTT.

This clonotype was counted many times. The genes are TRBV5-1 and TRBJ2-6; D is unclear. Germline CDR1 and CDR2: SGHRS and YFSETQ. The CDR3 has 15 amino acids. Trimming stripped 4 bases from V and 4 bases from J, with 12 bases between. In DNA, the CDR3 is TGCGCCAGCAGCCTCGATGTCGCAGGGGCCAACGTCCTGACTTTC. It encodes CASSLDVAGANVLTF.

This clonotype was observed at least ten times. This CDR3 is CASSLGPGNQPQHF. CDR3 sequence (DNA): TGTGCCAGCAGCTTAGGCCCTGGCAATCAGCCCCAGCATTTT. The V gene is TRBV13, the J gene TRBJ1-5; D is undetermined. This CDR3 has 14 amino acids. The V and J ends lost 0 bases and 2 bases respectively, with 5 bases between them. Germline V CDR1 and CDR2: PRHDT, FYEKMQ (reference sequence).

This clonotype was counted a few times. V and J are TRBV12-3 or TRBV12-4 and TRBJ1-2, with 9 bases matching TRBD1. CDR3 length: 14 amino acids. Trimming at V came to 5 bases and at J to 3 bases, leaving 4 bases not matched to a gene. CDR3 protein: CASSATGGDYGYTF. In DNA form, the CDR3 reads TGTGCCAGCAGTGCTACAGGGGGCGACTATGGCTACACCTTC.

The genes are TRBV20-1 and TRBJ2-7; 9 bases are shared with TRBD1. The CDR3 runs 15 residues. J gave up 3 bases and V 6 bases, and 12 bases lay outside the gene matches. In germline, CDR1 is DFQATT, CDR2 SNEGSKA (reference sequence). CDR3: CSATDRGVLGYEQYF. CDR3 nucleotides: TGCAGTGCCACGGACAGGGGAGTACTGGGCTACGAGCAGTACTTC.

The gene calls are TRBV15 and TRBJ1-4; 10 nucleotides agree with TRBD1. Germline V CDR1 and CDR2: LNHNV, YYDKDF (reference sequence). V trimming: 0 bases; J trimming: 10 bases; junction bases outside the gene matches: 11. There are 17 residues in the CDR3. CDR3 in DNA: TGTGCCACCAGCAGAGAACCGTCGTGGACAGGGGGGGTAAAACTGTTTTTT. This encodes CATSREPSWTGGVKLFF.

This clonotype showed up many times. V is TRBV20-1 and J is TRBJ2-2, with TRBD2 identical over 8 bases. Per germline, CDR1 DFQATT and CDR2 SNEGSKA (reference sequence). J was trimmed by 0 bases and V by 6 bases; bases with no gene match: 3. This CDR3 contains 14 residues. The CDR3 protein is CSAEGLANTGELFF. The CDR3 DNA reads as TGCAGTGCAGAGGGACTAGCGAACACCGGGGAGCTGTTTTTT.